Listed below are T cell receptor beta chains from one sample, sequenced in a study of PD-1 blockade in mismatch repair-deficient tumors. This table comes from immunoSEQ multiplex PCR, and its TCRdb copy is limited to in-frame clones, with some not included. The sample lists about 63,000 clones, 70% to 90% occurring once. This specimen consisted of peripheral blood, obtained 52 weeks after starting pembrolizumab. The receptor source for this set is an adult with mismatch repair-deficient cancer. CDR3s include the opening cysteine and the closing phenylalanine or tryptophan. Each record gives: V gene, D gene, J gene, clone size, CDR3 protein, CDR3 DNA. The D gene is left open where the match is weak. Part of the rows lack a size; the others show once, few, many or a class for expanded clones.

v_call: TRBV7-8
d_call: NA
j_call: TRBJ2-2
clone_size: NA
cdr3_aa: CASSLAPSSSAPISTGELFF
cdr3_nt: TGTGCCAGCAGCTTAGCTCCCAGCTCCAGCGCCCCCATTAGCACCGGGGAGCTGTTTTTT

v_call: TRBV14
d_call: TRBD2
j_call: TRBJ2-3
clone_size: NA
cdr3_aa: CASSQVAGVTDTQYF
cdr3_nt: TGTGCCAGCAGCCAAGTAGCGGGAGTTACAGATACGCAGTATTTT

v_call: TRBV19
d_call: NA
j_call: TRBJ1-5
clone_size: few
cdr3_aa: CATWEYNQPQHF
cdr3_nt: TGTGCCACCTGGGAGTACAATCAGCCCCAGCATTTT

v_call: TRBV7-2
d_call: TRBD2
j_call: TRBJ2-1
clone_size: NA
cdr3_aa: CASSDGTTLRDEQFF
cdr3_nt: TGTGCCAGCAGCGACGGGACTACCTTAAGGGATGAGCAGTTCTTC

v_call: TRBV19
d_call: TRBD1
j_call: TRBJ2-7
clone_size: NA
cdr3_aa: CASSGSQGAYEQYF
cdr3_nt: TGTGCCAGTAGTGGATCACAGGGGGCCTACGAGCAGTACTTC

v_call: TRBV4-1
d_call: TRBD2
j_call: TRBJ2-1
clone_size: NA
cdr3_aa: CASSHSGRAHNEQFF
cdr3_nt: TGCGCCAGCAGCCATAGCGGGAGGGCCCACAATGAGCAGTTCTTC

v_call: TRBV4-2
d_call: NA
j_call: TRBJ2-6
clone_size: NA
cdr3_aa: CASSQVERSGANVLTF
cdr3_nt: TGTGCCAGCAGCCAAGTTGAGCGTTCTGGGGCCAACGTCCTGACTTTC

v_call: TRBV6-1
d_call: TRBD1
j_call: TRBJ1-5
clone_size: NA
cdr3_aa: CASTKGAHQPQHF
cdr3_nt: TGTGCCAGCACCAAGGGGGCCCATCAGCCCCAGCATTTT

v_call: TRBV4-2
d_call: NA
j_call: TRBJ1-5
clone_size: NA
cdr3_aa: CASSLDGGGGNQPQHF
cdr3_nt: TGTGCCAGCAGCCTCGACGGTGGGGGTGGCAATCAGCCCCAGCATTTT

v_call: TRBV5-1
d_call: TRBD1
j_call: TRBJ2-5
clone_size: NA
cdr3_aa: CASSSYRGTQYQETQYF
cdr3_nt: TGCGCCAGCAGCTCCTACAGGGGGACGCAGTACCAAGAGACCCAGTACTTC

v_call: TRBV28
d_call: TRBD2
j_call: TRBJ2-1
clone_size: NA
cdr3_aa: CASSFGTGGLPPYNEQFF
cdr3_nt: TGTGCCAGCAGTTTCGGGACGGGGGGACTTCCACCCTACAATGAGCAATTCTTC

v_call: TRBV4-3
d_call: NA
j_call: TRBJ2-7
clone_size: NA
cdr3_aa: CASSQDGGTIYEQYF
cdr3_nt: TGCGCCAGCAGCCAAGACGGAGGAACGATCTACGAGCAGTACTTC

v_call: TRBV7-3
d_call: TRBD2
j_call: TRBJ2-1
clone_size: NA
cdr3_aa: CASSALAGVGWEQFF
cdr3_nt: TGTGCCAGCAGCGCACTAGCGGGAGTTGGCTGGGAGCAGTTCTTC

v_call: TRBV4-3
d_call: TRBD2
j_call: TRBJ2-7
clone_size: NA
cdr3_aa: CASSESIAGGGSGEQYF
cdr3_nt: TGCGCCAGCAGCGAAAGCATAGCGGGAGGGGGATCGGGGGAGCAGTACTTC

v_call: TRBV10-3
d_call: NA
j_call: TRBJ1-1
clone_size: NA
cdr3_aa: CATQSPQRGLMNTEAFF
cdr3_nt: TGTGCCACCCAGTCCCCGCAGCGGGGGCTCATGAACACTGAAGCTTTCTTT

v_call: TRBV6-5
d_call: NA
j_call: TRBJ2-7
clone_size: NA
cdr3_aa: CASSYSNENEQYF
cdr3_nt: TGTGCCAGCAGTTACTCGAATGAGAACGAGCAGTACTTC

v_call: TRBV4-1
d_call: TRBD2
j_call: TRBJ2-7
clone_size: NA
cdr3_aa: CASSQEGSGSYNEQYF
cdr3_nt: TGCGCCAGCAGCCAAGAGGGAAGCGGGAGTTATAACGAGCAGTACTTC

v_call: TRBV6-5
d_call: NA
j_call: TRBJ2-3
clone_size: NA
cdr3_aa: CASRAPGPYTDTQYF
cdr3_nt: TGTGCCAGCAGGGCCCCGGGACCCTACACAGATACGCAGTATTTT

v_call: TRBV25-1
d_call: NA
j_call: TRBJ1-2
clone_size: few
cdr3_aa: CASSWISSSYGYTF
cdr3_nt: TGTGCCAGCAGTTGGATTTCGAGTTCCTATGGCTACACCTTC

v_call: TRBV13
d_call: TRBD2
j_call: TRBJ2-5
clone_size: NA
cdr3_aa: CASSFFGGREQETQYF
cdr3_nt: TGTGCCAGCAGCTTCTTTGGCGGGAGGGAACAAGAGACCCAGTACTTC

v_call: TRBV30
d_call: NA
j_call: TRBJ2-3
clone_size: NA
cdr3_aa: CAWSVSESADTQYF
cdr3_nt: TGTGCCTGGAGTGTATCCGAATCAGCGGATACGCAGTATTTT

v_call: TRBV4-1
d_call: TRBD2
j_call: TRBJ2-7
clone_size: NA
cdr3_aa: CASSQDPGLAAYEQYF
cdr3_nt: TGCGCCAGCAGCCAAGATCCGGGACTAGCTGCCTACGAGCAGTACTTC

v_call: TRBV30
d_call: NA
j_call: TRBJ2-3
clone_size: NA
cdr3_aa: CAWSETDHTQYF
cdr3_nt: TGTGCCTGGAGTGAGACCGACCACACGCAGTATTTT

v_call: TRBV18
d_call: TRBD2
j_call: TRBJ2-2
clone_size: NA
cdr3_aa: CASSQGLAGSTGELFF
cdr3_nt: TGTGCCAGCTCTCAAGGACTAGCGGGTTCCACCGGGGAGCTGTTTTTT

v_call: TRBV6-1
d_call: NA
j_call: TRBJ1-1
clone_size: NA
cdr3_aa: CASSFGPTRTEAFF
cdr3_nt: TGTGCCAGCAGTTTTGGCCCGACGAGGACTGAAGCTTTCTTT

v_call: TRBV2
d_call: NA
j_call: TRBJ1-4
clone_size: NA
cdr3_aa: CASMAEPATNEKLFF
cdr3_nt: TGTGCCAGCATGGCCGAACCTGCAACTAATGAAAAACTGTTTTTT

v_call: TRBV2
d_call: TRBD2
j_call: TRBJ2-1
clone_size: NA
cdr3_aa: CASSDRGLAGIRYTDNEQFF
cdr3_nt: TGTGCCAGCAGTGATCGTGGACTAGCGGGAATCCGCTATACAGACAATGAGCAGTTCTTC

v_call: TRBV6-6
d_call: NA
j_call: TRBJ1-2
clone_size: NA
cdr3_aa: CASSKDRSNYGYTF
cdr3_nt: TGTGCCAGCAGCAAGGACAGAAGTAACTATGGCTACACCTTC

v_call: TRBV2
d_call: NA
j_call: TRBJ1-1
clone_size: NA
cdr3_aa: CASSDLGMNTEAFF
cdr3_nt: TGTGCCAGCAGTGACCTCGGCATGAACACTGAAGCTTTCTTT

v_call: TRBV11-3
d_call: NA
j_call: TRBJ2-7
clone_size: NA
cdr3_aa: CASSYQSLYEQYF
cdr3_nt: TGTGCCAGCAGCTATCAATCCCTCTACGAGCAGTACTTC

v_call: TRBV7-2
d_call: NA
j_call: TRBJ2-7
clone_size: NA
cdr3_aa: CASSLGRRSSYEQYF
cdr3_nt: TGTGCCAGCAGCTTGGGCAGGCGGAGCTCCTACGAGCAGTACTTC

v_call: TRBV7-9
d_call: TRBD1
j_call: TRBJ1-4
clone_size: NA
cdr3_aa: CASSPRQGAREKLFF
cdr3_nt: TGTGCCAGCAGCCCGCGGCAGGGGGCTAGGGAAAAACTGTTTTTT

v_call: TRBV9
d_call: TRBD2
j_call: TRBJ2-1
clone_size: NA
cdr3_aa: CASSVTSGVYNEQFF
cdr3_nt: TGTGCCAGCAGCGTAACTAGCGGGGTCTACAATGAGCAGTTCTTC

v_call: TRBV7-8
d_call: TRBD2
j_call: TRBJ2-1
clone_size: NA
cdr3_aa: CASSLTSGGGLDEQFF
cdr3_nt: TGTGCCAGCAGCTTAACTAGCGGGGGAGGATTGGATGAGCAGTTCTTC

v_call: TRBV19
d_call: NA
j_call: TRBJ1-2
clone_size: few
cdr3_aa: CASSTRGVGYTF
cdr3_nt: TGTGCCAGTAGTACCCGTGGGGTTGGCTACACCTTC

v_call: TRBV6-6
d_call: TRBD1
j_call: TRBJ2-5
clone_size: NA
cdr3_aa: CASSYLQGPGETQYF
cdr3_nt: TGTGCCAGCAGTTACCTACAGGGGCCCGGGGAGACCCAGTACTTC

v_call: TRBV11-2
d_call: NA
j_call: TRBJ2-1
clone_size: NA
cdr3_aa: CASSLTGYNEQFF
cdr3_nt: TGTGCCAGCAGCTTAACAGGATACAATGAGCAGTTCTTC

v_call: TRBV11-2
d_call: NA
j_call: TRBJ2-7
clone_size: few
cdr3_aa: CASSFLYEQYF
cdr3_nt: TGTGCCAGCAGCTTCCTCTACGAGCAGTACTTC

v_call: TRBV7-9
d_call: TRBD2
j_call: TRBJ2-5
clone_size: once
cdr3_aa: CASSSWGAGLSQETQYF
cdr3_nt: TGTGCCAGCAGCTCCTGGGGAGCGGGACTCTCCCAAGAGACCCAGTACTTC

v_call: TRBV27
d_call: TRBD2
j_call: TRBJ2-7
clone_size: NA
cdr3_aa: CASSLCRTRKFEQYF
cdr3_nt: TGTGCCAGCAGTTTATGCAGGACTAGAAAATTCGAGCAGTACTTC

v_call: TRBV19
d_call: TRBD1
j_call: TRBJ2-2
clone_size: NA
cdr3_aa: CASSIRTGWAGELFF
cdr3_nt: TGTGCCAGTAGTATAAGGACAGGGTGGGCCGGGGAGCTGTTTTTT